These 15 T cell receptor beta chains originate from one sample sequenced in a study of molecular identifiers for immune sequencing clone quantification. TCRdb reprocessed the PCR reads via MiXCR and lists one record per CDR3 protein. The sample includes roughly 100,000 distinct CDR3 sequences, 35% of them seen just once. The source material was naive CD8+ T cells from blood, with Jurkat cell RNA spiked in. As to subset: FACS-sorted CD8+CD4-CCR7+CD45RA+ naive T cells. The receptor set was obtained from a human donor in good health. Some libraries in this study had Jurkat cell RNA spiked in.

CDR3 loop: CASSLGGTNQPQHF. CDR3 in DNA: TGTGCCAGCAGTTTGGGGGGTACCAATCAGCCCCAGCATTTT. The J gene is TRBJ1-5, the V gene TRBV12-3 or TRBV12-4, with a possible D match to TRBD1 (5 bases). V was clipped by 3 bases and J by 3 bases, with 9 bases between them. The CDR3 is 14 amino acids.

The genes are TRBV10-3 and TRBJ2-7, with D tentatively TRBD1 or TRBD2 (5 bases each). V lost 6 bases, J lost 3 bases, and 12 bases lay in between. From germline, CDR1 is ENHRY and CDR2 SYGVKD. The CDR3 sequence is 13 residues long. This CDR3 is CAIREVRGYEQYF. The CDR3 DNA sequence: TGTGCCATCAGGGAGGTGAGGGGCTACGAGCAGTACTTC.

For this clonotype: Since the CDR3 does not end with the conserved phenylalanine or tryptophan, this likely comes from a read error. V is TRBV15 and J is TRBJ1-1; perhaps TRBD1 as D (6 bases). Trimming removed 0 bases at V and 5 bases at J, with 13 bases between. This CDR3 comprises 15 residues. Germline V gene lookup returns CDR1 LNHNV and CDR2 YYDKDF (reference sequence). CDR3 bases: TGTGCCACCAGCAGAGATCGGGGGCAGATAACTGAAGCTTTCATT. Translation: CATSRDRGQITEAFI.

There are a few counts of this clonotype. This chain uses TRBV7-9 with TRBJ2-3, with 8 bases aligning to TRBD1. This CDR3 is 19 amino acids long. V gave up 2 bases and J gave up 2 bases; unmatched junction bases: 15. Germline CDR1 is SEHNR and CDR2 is FQNEAQ (reference sequence). The CDR3, as DNA: TGTGCCAGCAGCTTAAGGGACAGGACTATTTACGGGTACACAGATACGCAGTATTTT. It yields the protein CASSLRDRTIYGYTDTQYF.

This clonotype showed up just a few times. CDR3 residues: CASSPYRDSADTQYF. CDR3 coding DNA: TGTGCCAGCTCACCGTACAGGGACTCGGCAGATACGCAGTATTTT. This chain connects TRBV18 to TRBJ2-3; tentatively, D is TRBD1 or TRBD2 (6 bases each). Germline CDR1 KGHSH, CDR2 LQKENI. V was trimmed by 3 bases and J by 4 bases, leaving 14 bases between them. The CDR3 is made up of 15 amino acids.

The rearrangement links TRBV23-1 to TRBJ1-5; D is unclear. TRBV23-1 is classed as an ORF, of uncertain function. V was clipped by 3 bases and J by 8 bases, with 29 bases between them. CDR3 length equals 19 residues. CDR3 nucleotides: TGCGCCAGCAGTCAGCCGCCCCCCGTGACCCCCTGGGGAAATAAGCCCCAGCATTTT. Protein product: CASSQPPPVTPWGNKPQHF.

V is TRBV29-1 and J is TRBJ2-7, with D perhaps matching TRBD1 (6 bases). V was clipped by 8 bases and J by 4 bases, with 24 bases between them. Per germline, CDR1 SQVTM and CDR2 ANQGSEA. The CDR3 runs 15 residues. CDR3: CSFFALTGTTYEQYF. CDR3 DNA sequence: TGCAGCTTTTTCGCTCTGACAGGCACAACTTACGAGCAGTACTTC.

As for this clonotype: A read error is possible here, since a much larger clone lies one base away. This rearrangement joins TRBV28 to TRBJ2-7; 9 bases agree with TRBD1. CDR1 is MDHEN and CDR2 is SYDVKM in the germline V gene. This CDR3 has 13 amino acids. After removal of 6 bases from V and 5 bases from J, the junction contained 5 bases not matched to a gene. CDR3 nucleotides: TGTGCCAGCAGCTGGACAGGGGACCACGAGCAGTACTTC. Amino acids: CASSWTGDHEQYF.

This clonotype occurred once. Because it lacks the conserved phenylalanine or tryptophan at the end, this CDR3 is likely a read error. This chain joins TRBV28 and TRBJ1-6; D is uncertain. The CDR3 spans 11 residues. Trimming removed 2 bases at V and 12 bases at J, with 5 bases between. Per the germline V gene, CDR1 is MDHEN and CDR2 is SYDVKM. The CDR3 DNA reads as TGTGCCAGCAGTTTACCGGGACCCCTCCACATA. It yields the protein CASSLPGPLHI.

This clonotype was observed a few times. The rearrangement links TRBV10-3 to TRBJ2-7; D is perhaps TRBD1 (6 bases). The CDR3 runs to 11 residues. The germline V gene encodes CDR1 ENHRY and CDR2 SYGVKD. V was cut by 4 bases and J by 9 bases, with 10 bases left in between. The CDR3, as DNA: TGTGCCATCAGTGGGGACATCGGGCAGTACTTC. This translates into CAISGDIGQYF.

This clonotype was seen more than once but under ten times. The rearrangement uses TRBV28 and TRBJ1-5, with TRBD1 as a possible D gene (5 bases). The V gene lost 3 bases and the J gene lost 7 bases, with 16 bases spanning the gap. Germline assignment: CDR1 MDHEN and CDR2 SYDVKM. The CDR3 contains 15 residues. This CDR3 reads CASSLVHGGLQPQHF. The CDR3 DNA follows: TGTGCCAGCAGTTTGGTCCACGGGGGACTCCAGCCCCAGCATTTT.

In this sample, this clonotype turned up once. The chain couples TRBV9 to TRBJ2-7; possibly TRBD1 for D (6 bases). The CDR3 extends over 13 amino acids. The V gene lost 0 bases and the J gene lost 7 bases, with 11 bases spanning the gap. CDR1 and CDR2 from the germline V gene are SGDLS and YYNGEE. The DNA of the CDR3 is TGTGCCAGCAGCGTAGGGGACATGGAAGAGCAGTACTTC. Translation: CASSVGDMEEQYF. Full variable domain (remainder filled in from reference TRBV9 and TRBJ2-7): DSGVTQTPKHLITATGQRVTLRCSPRSGDLSVYWYQQSLDQGLQFLIQYYNGEERAKGNILERFSAQQFPDLHSELNLSSLELGDSALYFCASSVGDMEEQYFGPGTRLTVT.

This clonotype was observed a few times. This chain uses TRBV18 with TRBJ2-3; possible D gene TRBD1, 5 bases. Trimming took 7 bases from V and 4 from J, leaving 6 bases between them. Germline V gene sequence: CDR1 KGHSH, CDR2 LQKENI. The CDR3 contains 11 residues. CDR3: CASFRADTQYF. The DNA for the CDR3 is TGTGCCAGCTTCAGGGCAGATACGCAGTATTTT.

This clonotype was found a few times. The DNA of the CDR3 is TGCAGTGCGACCGGGACTAGCGGTACCGGGGAGCTGTTTTTT. This codes for CSATGTSGTGELFF. The rearrangement links TRBV20-1 to TRBJ2-2; 11 bases agree with TRBD2. The V gene's germline CDR1 is DFQATT and CDR2 SNEGSKA (reference sequence). This CDR3 spans 14 amino acids. J lost 5 bases, V lost 6 bases, and 5 bases had no gene match.

V and J are TRBV29-1 and TRBJ2-2; D is perhaps TRBD2 (5 bases). The V gene's germline CDR1 is SQVTM and CDR2 ANQGSEA. The CDR3 has 12 residues. V was shortened by 4 bases and J by 5 bases, with 8 bases between the two germline ends. CDR3 sequence: CSVVRGTGELFF. For the CDR3, the DNA is TGCAGCGTTGTACGGGGAACCGGGGAGCTGTTTTTT.